This T cell receptor beta chain came from a study of blood T cell repertoires in COVID-19. In the study overall: Samples representing acute and convalescent COVID-19 were sourced from the United States, Italy and Spain. In each case, the material was cDNA or gDNA derived from T cells, B-cell-depleted T cells, or PBMCs.

Source study methods: Reference gene primer amplification gave estimated nucleated cell counts. Sequencing was performed with immunoSEQ multiplex PCR; in TCRdb, only in-frame clones are kept and a portion is missing. Clone size and the V and J calls come from that table; the DNA yielded D and trimming. This sample yields approximately 110,000 clones, of which 82% are seen a single time; roughly 8.2% belongs to the top ten. V dropped 2 bases and J dropped 4 bases, with 11 bases sitting between them. The CDR3 length is 14 residues. Germline V gives CDR1 SEHNR, CDR2 FQNEAQ (reference sequence). This chain joins TRBV7-9 and TRBJ1-2, with a tentative D call TRBD1 (5 bases). The clonotype was recovered from a man aged 65-85 years with acute or convalescent COVID-19. Sequencing was carried out using peripheral blood. CDR3 DNA sequence: TGTGCCAGCAGCTTACAACAGGCGTTCTATGGCTACACCTTC. It is translated as CASSLQQAFYGYTF.